The clone carrying this T cell receptor beta chain occurred a few times. The antigen remains unidentified. This specimen comes from a study of T cell repertoires in cytomegalovirus infection. For the study at large: The study used recently identified HLA-C-restricted and well-studied HLA-B-restricted CMV epitopes.

TCRdb reanalysed the reads using MiXCR and keeps one entry per CDR3 protein. The data contain 570,000 or so distinct CDR3 sequences, around 40% of them singletons. General study points: Dominant in the ex vivo response were TCR beta clonotypes restricted by HLA-C and specific for CMV.

Germline CDR1 reads SGHTA; CDR2 reads FQGNSA. The CDR3 runs to 16 residues. Trimming removed 1 base from V and 6 bases from J; junction bases left unmatched: 4. The chain combines TRBV7-2 with TRBJ2-5; 14 bases match TRBD2. This clonotype was obtained from a human donor in good health (CMV status not recorded). Some clones in this sample may be carry-over from other donors' samples. Sample: cultured PBMCs, taken from culture after CMV antigen stimulation. CDR3 residues: CASSLGGTSGSQTQYF. The CDR3 coding sequence is TGTGCCAGCAGCTTAGGGGGGACTAGCGGGAGTCAGACCCAGTACTTC. Full variable domain (missing parts from reference TRBV7-2 and TRBJ2-5): GAGVSQSPSNKVTEKGKDVELRCDPISGHTALYWYRQSLGQGLEFLIYFQGNSAPDKSGLPSDRFSAERTGGSVSTLTIQRTQQEDSAVYLCASSLGGTSGSQTQYFGPGTRLLVL.